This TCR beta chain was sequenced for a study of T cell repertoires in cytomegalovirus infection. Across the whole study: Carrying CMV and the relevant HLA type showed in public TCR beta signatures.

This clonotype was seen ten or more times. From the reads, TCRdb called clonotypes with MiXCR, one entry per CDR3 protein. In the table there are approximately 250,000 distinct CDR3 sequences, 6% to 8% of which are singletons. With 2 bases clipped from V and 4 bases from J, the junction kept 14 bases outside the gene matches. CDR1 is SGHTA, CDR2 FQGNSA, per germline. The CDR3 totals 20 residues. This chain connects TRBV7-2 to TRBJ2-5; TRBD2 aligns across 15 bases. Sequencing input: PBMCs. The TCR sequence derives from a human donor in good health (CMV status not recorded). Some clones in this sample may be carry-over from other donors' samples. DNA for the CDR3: TGTGCCAGCAGCTTACCTACGGGACTAGCGGGGGGCCTGGTTGGAGAGACCCAGTACTTC. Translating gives CASSLPTGLAGGLVGETQYF.